The clone carrying this T cell receptor (beta chain) was detected ten times or more. No antigen is known for it. CDR1 and CDR2 (germline): SGHVS, FQNEAQ. Between the trimmed V and J ends, which lost 5 bases and 2 bases, there was a span of 13 bases. The CDR3 totals 14 residues. These data originate in a study of early T cells in non-severe SARS-CoV-2 infection. Across the whole study: Unpaired chains resulted from sequencing bulk RNA of unsorted whole blood.

Overall study results and limits: Using VDJdb, the matching emphasized anti-spike CD8 responses while missing private and CD4 specificities.

The TCR library protocol was used to attach unique molecular identifiers. These identifiers were attached to individual cDNA molecules. A single record per CDR3 protein comes from TCRdb applying MiXCR to the 5' RACE reads. The data hold about 35,000 distinct CDR3 sequences, with approximately 6% observed a single time. This clonotype was sampled from an adult who was a healthcare worker with PCR-confirmed SARS-CoV-2 infection or an uninfected control (not recorded which). The chain links TRBV7-8 to TRBJ2-7; D may correspond to TRBD1 or TRBD2 (5 bases each). Sequencing input: whole blood. The CDR3 DNA is TGTGCCAGCAGCCACGGGACGGCCACCTACGAGCAGTACTTC. Protein product: CASSHGTATYEQYF.